The rows below give T cell receptor beta chains drawn from one sample of a study of PD-1 blockade in classical Hodgkin lymphoma. The protocol was immunoSEQ multiplex PCR, while the TCRdb copy is restricted to in-frame clones and leaves out a portion. The sample holds around 93,000 clones, about three quarters seen once. Source: peripheral blood mononuclear cells (PBMCs), taken before the fourth cycle of nivolumab. These receptors were collected from a human donor with classical Hodgkin lymphoma. The CDR3 runs from the conserved cysteine through the conserved F or W. Fields, in order: clone size, D gene, V gene, J gene, CDR3 protein, CDR3 DNA. D genes are given only for firm matches. Clone size, where shown, is once, few, many, or a class for clones that have expanded.

clone_size: few
d_call: -
v_call: TRBV18
j_call: TRBJ1-5
cdr3_aa: CASSSLGPPPPQPQHF
cdr3_nt: TGTGCCAGCTCTTCTCTCGGGCCCCCCCCGCCTCAGCCCCAGCATTTT

clone_size: -
d_call: TRBD1
v_call: TRBV19
j_call: TRBJ1-5
cdr3_aa: CASIDRGDQPQHF
cdr3_nt: TGTGCCAGTATAGACAGGGGGGATCAGCCCCAGCATTTT

clone_size: once
d_call: TRBD1
v_call: TRBV5-6
j_call: TRBJ2-7
cdr3_aa: CASSLPGTGGIDEQYF
cdr3_nt: TGTGCCAGCAGCTTGCCCGGGACAGGGGGGATCGACGAGCAGTACTTC

clone_size: -
d_call: TRBD1
v_call: TRBV27
j_call: TRBJ1-2
cdr3_aa: CASSPRDRGHYGYTF
cdr3_nt: TGTGCCAGCAGTCCCCGGGACAGGGGGCACTATGGCTACACCTTC

clone_size: -
d_call: TRBD1
v_call: TRBV5-1
j_call: TRBJ1-1
cdr3_aa: CASSSRGRGNTEAFF
cdr3_nt: TGCGCCAGCAGCTCCAGGGGGCGCGGGAACACTGAAGCTTTCTTT

clone_size: -
d_call: -
v_call: TRBV9
j_call: TRBJ1-5
cdr3_aa: CASSVTSNQPQHF
cdr3_nt: TGTGCCAGCAGCGTCACTAGCAATCAGCCCCAGCATTTT

clone_size: few
d_call: -
v_call: TRBV27
j_call: TRBJ2-3
cdr3_aa: CASRSRADTQYF
cdr3_nt: TGTGCCAGCAGAAGTAGGGCAGATACGCAGTATTTT

clone_size: -
d_call: -
v_call: TRBV18
j_call: TRBJ1-3
cdr3_aa: CASSPQTLSGNTIYF
cdr3_nt: TGTGCCAGCTCACCCCAAACACTCTCTGGAAACACCATATATTTT

clone_size: -
d_call: TRBD1
v_call: TRBV5-4
j_call: TRBJ2-7
cdr3_aa: CASSYTGAYEQYF
cdr3_nt: TGTGCCAGCAGCTATACAGGGGCCTACGAGCAGTACTTC

clone_size: -
d_call: -
v_call: TRBV6-5
j_call: TRBJ2-7
cdr3_aa: CASRWGLDEQYF
cdr3_nt: TGTGCCAGCCGGTGGGGCTTGGACGAGCAGTACTTC